Described below is a single T cell receptor (beta chain) sequence and its context. This clonotype showed up many times. Its antigen has not been determined. Nothing much larger sits one base from this clone, and base qualities are not available. The data originate from a study of T cell repertoires in cytomegalovirus infection (dated by TCRdb to the late 2010s). In the study overall: Donor HLA type was relevant to the analysis, because carriage of CMV infection together with the matching HLA type was indicated by public TCR beta signatures. Broader findings and caveats from the paper: The ex vivo response was dominated by HLA-C-restricted CMV-specific TCR beta clonotypes, which also provided the single most frequent clonotype in two of eight donors. Carriers of CMV infection plus the relevant HLA type were discriminated by the cumulative frequency of public TCR beta family members in the study cohort and in an independent roughly 400-donor cohort.

The listed sequencing device is Illumina HiSeq 1500. TCRdb passed the public sequencing reads through fastp at Q25 and MiXCR, retaining productive beta sequences. Every distinct CDR3 protein forms one entry, paired with its most common genes and DNA. In all, the sample holds around 260,000 distinct CDR3 sequences, and around 9% of those were seen once. More than 12% of the sample is taken by the ten largest. V and J are trimmed by 6 bases and 2 bases, and the gene matches miss 8 bases of the junction. CDR1 and CDR2 are drawn from the germline V gene: SGHTA, FQGNSA. Including cysteine and phenylalanine, the CDR3 has 15 amino acids. Just CDR3 DNA is preserved here, 45 bases in frame from base 1.

The rearrangement combines TRBV7-2 with TRBJ1-2; the junction holds 8 bases that match TRBD1. The specimen was PBMCs. The clonotype comes from a human donor in good health (CMV status not recorded). Some clones in this sample may be carry-over from other donors' samples. The bases read TGTGCCAGCAGAAGACCGGGACAGGAGAACTATGGCTACACCTTC. This translates into CASRRPGQENYGYTF.